Presented here are 24 T cell receptor beta chains from one specimen sequenced in a study of T cell clusters in autoimmune cytopenias. Each sample's input was around 270 ng genomic DNA, 35,000 to 40,000 genome equivalents. TRB rearrangements were amplified by touch-down multiplex PCR with mixed TRB-A/B primers. No DNA is given; TCRdb re-called the multiplex PCR reads and lists each CDR3 protein once. The sample table includes some 980 distinct CDR3 sequences. The specimen was peripheral blood. These receptors came from a human donor with an autoimmune cytopenia or autoimmune hepatitis (not recorded which).

This clonotype is classed as medium-sized by frequency. V and J are TRBV19 and TRBJ1-4; TCRdb outputs TRBD1, but without DNA this stays unchecked. Germline CDR1 is LNHDA and CDR2 is SQIVND (reference sequence). This CDR3 has 15 amino acids. The chain's CDR3 is CASSRSAGVGEKLFF. Based on the CDR3 plus reference TRBV19 and TRBJ1-4, the full variable domain is DGGITQSPKYLFRKEGQNVTLSCEQNLNHDAMYWYRQDPGQGLRLIYYSQIVNDFQKGDIAEGYSVSREKKESFPLTVTSAQKNPTAFYLCASSRSAGVGEKLFFGSGTQLSVL.

This clonotype is identified as medium-sized (0.01 to 0.1%) from frequency. The chain employs TRBV20-1 and TRBJ2-3; the TCRdb call, TRBD1, lacks DNA for checking. Germline V gene lookup returns CDR1 DFQATT and CDR2 SNEGSKA (reference sequence). The CDR3 is 15 amino acids. CDR3 sequence: CSARVRDRGTDTQYF.

This clonotype counts as medium-sized by frequency. The chain recombines TRBV7-9 with TRBJ2-5. The CDR3 has 13 amino acids. Germline V gene lookup returns CDR1 SEHNR and CDR2 FQNEAQ (reference sequence). The CDR3 is CASSLGLEETQYF. Using reference TRBV7-9 and TRBJ2-5 for the parts outside the CDR3, the full variable domain is DTGVSQNPRHKITKRGQNVTFRCDPISEHNRLYWYRQTLGQGPEFLTYFQNEAQLEKSRLLSDRFSAERPKGSFSTLEIQRTEQGDSAMYLCASSLGLEETQYFGPGTRLLVL.

This rearrangement joins TRBV4-2 to TRBJ2-3; the D call of TRBD2 rests on TCRdb alone, since no DNA is present to check it. Germline CDR1 is LGHNA and CDR2 is YNFKEQ. This CDR3 has 14 residues. CDR3: CASSQVAGADTQYF.

This clonotype is labeled medium-sized based on frequency. This chain joins TRBV12-3 or TRBV12-4 and TRBJ1-4. This CDR3 region has 15 residues. CDR3 sequence: CASSLNPTEGEKLFF.

This clonotype is deemed medium-sized by its frequency. The CDR3 sequence: CASSPTGVWGYTF. This sequence joins TRBV7-2 and TRBJ1-2; TCRdb proposes TRBD1, but this gene call is untestable without DNA. Germline V CDR1 and CDR2: SGHTA, FQGNSA. This CDR3 spans 13 amino acids.

This clonotype is deemed large by its frequency. The CDR3 protein is CASRLGETQYF. The J gene is TRBJ2-5, the V gene TRBV19; TCRdb outputs TRBD1, but without DNA this stays unchecked. This CDR3 contains 11 residues. Germline lookup yields CDR1 LNHDA and CDR2 SQIVND (reference sequence). The full variable domain, completed using reference TRBV19 and TRBJ2-5, is DGGITQSPKYLFRKEGQNVTLSCEQNLNHDAMYWYRQDPGQGLRLIYYSQIVNDFQKGDIAEGYSVSREKKESFPLTVTSAQKNPTAFYLCASRLGETQYFGPGTRLLVL.

This chain joins TRBV28 and TRBJ2-5; the D gene TCRdb calls, TRBD2, cannot be checked with no DNA. The CDR3 runs 13 residues. Per germline, CDR1 MDHEN and CDR2 SYDVKM. The CDR3 reads CASRGSGGETQYF.

This clonotype is labeled medium-sized (0.01 to 0.1%) based on frequency. The CDR3 sequence: CASSEELYSEEQYF. The rearrangement joins TRBV6-5 to TRBJ2-7. CDR3 length equals 14 residues. From germline, CDR1 is MNHEY and CDR2 SVGAGI.

This clonotype is classed as medium-sized (0.01 to 0.1%) by frequency. The chain uses TRBV12-3 or TRBV12-4 and TRBJ2-2. The CDR3 spans 15 residues. The CDR3 spells CASSFRVGNTGELFF.

The rearrangement joins TRBV7-2 to TRBJ2-5; as DNA is missing, the TRBD1 call by TCRdb cannot be tested. The germline gives CDR1 SGHTA, CDR2 FQGNSA. The CDR3 has 17 amino acids. CDR3 sequence reads: CASSLGSQADGGETQYF. Looking up the rest from reference TRBV7-2 and TRBJ2-5 gives the full variable domain: GAGVSQSPSNKVTEKGKDVELRCDPISGHTALYWYRQSLGQGLEFLIYFQGNSAPDKSGLPSDRFSAERTGGSVSTLTIQRTQQEDSAVYLCASSLGSQADGGETQYFGPGTRLLVL.

This chain uses TRBV12-3 or TRBV12-4 with TRBJ1-5; without DNA, the TCRdb call of TRBD1 cannot be checked. This CDR3 is 16 amino acids long. The CDR3 sequence: CASSLGGGRGPQPQHF.

Measured by frequency, this clonotype is large. The gene calls are TRBV12-3 or TRBV12-4 and TRBJ2-3; the TCRdb D gene call, TRBD1, has no DNA to confirm it. This CDR3 has 14 residues. CDR3 amino acids: CASSKDRGQDTQYF.

In terms of frequency, this clonotype is medium-sized (0.01 to 0.1%). The chain joins TRBV6-2 or TRBV6-3 to TRBJ1-1. There are 13 residues in the CDR3. From germline, CDR1 is MNHEY and CDR2 SVGEGT. CDR3 residues: CASKPDPNTEAFF.

The chain joins TRBV25-1 to TRBJ2-3; TCRdb's assignment of TRBD1 cannot be checked, as there is no DNA. Germline values: CDR1 MGHDK, CDR2 SYGVNS. The CDR3 totals 17 residues. CDR3 in amino acids: CASIELTGWDGTDTQYF.

Measured by frequency, this clonotype is large. The chain carries TRBV19 and TRBJ1-2; TCRdb's D gene call, TRBD1, goes unchecked for lack of DNA. The CDR3 runs 14 residues. The germline gives CDR1 LNHDA, CDR2 SQIVND (reference sequence). CDR3: CASCKGGHHYGYTF.

In terms of frequency, this clonotype is medium-sized (0.01 to 0.1%). The gene calls are TRBV5-6 and TRBJ1-3; as DNA is missing, the TRBD1 call by TCRdb cannot be tested. The CDR3 contains 14 residues. From germline, CDR1 is SGHDT and CDR2 YYEEEE. The CDR3 spells CASSLWGRGNTIYF. Together with reference TRBV5-6 and TRBJ1-3, the CDR3 gives the full variable domain: DAGVTQSPTHLIKTRGQQVTLRCSPKSGHDTVSWYQQALGQGPQFIFQYYEEEERQRGNFPDRFSGHQFPNYSSELNVNALLLGDSALYLCASSLWGRGNTIYFGEGSWLTVV.

Measured by frequency, this clonotype is medium-sized. This chain joins TRBV20-1 and TRBJ2-3; with no DNA, the TCRdb D assignment of TRBD2 cannot be verified. The CDR3 consists of 13 residues. Germline lookup yields CDR1 DFQATT and CDR2 SNEGSKA (reference sequence). CDR3 amino acids: CSALAGPTDTQYF.

This clonotype counts as medium-sized (0.01 to 0.1%) by frequency. The rearrangement links TRBV7-9 to TRBJ1-4. Germline-derived CDR1 and CDR2 are SEHNR and FQNEAQ (reference sequence). CDR3 size: 15 residues. CDR3 loop: CASSLRSGPLEKLFF.

Judged by frequency, this clonotype is medium-sized. V is TRBV5-6 and J is TRBJ2-7. Germline CDR1 is SGHDT and CDR2 is YYEEEE. This CDR3 has 13 amino acids. CDR3 protein: CASSFAQAYEQYF.

CDR3 amino acids: CASSSYRVAPGTISGNTIYF. The gene calls are TRBV7-2 and TRBJ1-3. Germline lookup yields CDR1 SGHTA and CDR2 FQGNSA. This CDR3 is built from 20 residues.

Frequency places this clonotype as medium-sized. This rearrangement joins TRBV12-3 or TRBV12-4 to TRBJ2-7; TCRdb lists TRBD2, though no DNA is available to test this call. The CDR3 runs to 17 residues. The CDR3 spells CASSLSLGGRASYEQYF.

Considering frequency, this clonotype is medium-sized (0.01 to 0.1%). This chain links TRBV30 with TRBJ2-1; TCRdb indicates TRBD1, and absent DNA this call remains unverified. The CDR3 is 15 amino acids. Germline V gene sequence: CDR1 GTSNPN, CDR2 SVGIG (reference sequence). CDR3 loop: CAWRARDRLAYEQFF.

This clonotype is called medium-sized based on its frequency. The rearrangement joins TRBV13 to TRBJ2-7. Germline assignment: CDR1 PRHDT and CDR2 FYEKMQ (reference sequence). The CDR3 totals 13 residues. CDR3 amino acids: CASSLGYSYEQYF.